This T cell receptor beta chain was sequenced for a study of OX40 agonist ivuxolimab in advanced cancers. Whole-study context: Three patients had partial responses: one hepatocellular carcinoma, two cutaneous melanoma.

CDR3 length: 16 residues. The V end lost 2 bases, the J end lost 0 bases, and 14 bases lay between the germline ends. Germline assignment: CDR1 KGHSH and CDR2 LQKENI. The data were produced by immunoSEQ multiplex PCR, yet TCRdb's version contains in-frame clones alone and is incomplete. The repertoire consists of about 70,000 clones, with approximately 94% occurring once and the leading ten covering 4% to 5%. The specimen comprised CD4+ or CD8+ T cells sorted from blood, sampled in a trial of the OX40 agonist ivuxolimab. The rearrangement joins TRBV18 to TRBJ2-7, with D tentatively TRBD1 or TRBD2 (6 bases each). The receptor was isolated from an adult with an advanced solid tumor such as melanoma, head and neck, liver or kidney cancer. CDR3 sequence: CASSPFNSGASYEQYF. CDR3 DNA: TGTGCCAGCTCACCATTTAATTCGGGGGCCTCCTACGAGCAGTACTTC.